A selection of T cell receptor beta chains follows, all from one sample in a study of shared clonotypes between healthy human individuals. Repertoires were generated with immunoSEQ multiplex PCR, while TCRdb's copy carries only in-frame clones and drops some. The table records some 630,000 clones, around 96% of them present only once. Input material: naive CD8+ T cells sorted from blood. The receptor set was obtained from a woman younger than 45 in good health. Both conserved end residues are part of each CDR3. The D gene is left open where the match is weak. Size is stated for part of the rows, as once, few or many counts, or as a class when the clone is expanded.

J gene	V gene	clone size	D gene	CDR3 protein	CDR3 DNA
TRBJ2-4	TRBV11-2	-	TRBD2	CASSLDWTREGIAKNIQYF	TGTGCCAGCAGCTTAGATTGGACACGGGAGGGAATAGCCAAAAACATTCAGTACTTC
TRBJ1-3	TRBV28	once	-	CASSLGGLGNTIYF	TGTGCCAGCAGTTTGGGGGGACTGGGAAACACCATATATTTT
TRBJ2-1	TRBV7-6	-	-	CASSFTTGGVIDEQFF	TGTGCCAGCAGCTTCACTACAGGGGGGGTTATTGATGAGCAGTTCTTC
TRBJ2-2	TRBV27	-	-	CASSLYPGTGELFF	TGTGCCAGCAGTTTATACCCGGGGACCGGGGAGCTGTTTTTT
TRBJ2-7	TRBV5-5	-	TRBD2	CASSLPSGTEQYF	TGTGCCAGCAGCTTGCCCAGCGGGACCGAGCAGTACTTC
TRBJ2-3	TRBV11-2	-	-	CASSPPTDTQYF	TGTGCCAGCAGTCCTCCGACAGATACGCAGTATTTT
TRBJ2-2	TRBV27	-	-	CASSLLSGELFF	TGTGCCAGCAGTTTATTAAGCGGGGAGCTGTTTTTT
TRBJ2-7	TRBV5-4	once	-	CASSSGYKQYF	TGTGCCAGCAGCTCGGGGTATAAGCAGTACTTC
TRBJ2-7	TRBV28	-	-	CASSSPIRFLYEQYF	TGTGCCAGCAGTTCCCCTATTCGGTTCCTCTACGAGCAGTACTTC
TRBJ1-2	TRBV14	-	-	CASSQDEGVPHQYPYGYTF	TGTGCCAGCAGCCAAGATGAAGGGGTTCCTCACCAGTACCCCTATGGCTACACCTTC
TRBJ1-4	TRBV29-1	-	-	CSVERGERGKLFF	TGCAGCGTTGAGAGGGGGGAACGGGGGAAACTGTTTTTT
TRBJ2-3	TRBV15	-	-	CATSRDRTGEGTDTQYF	TGTGCCACCAGCAGAGATAGGACGGGAGAGGGGACAGATACGCAGTATTTT
TRBJ2-7	TRBV18	-	-	CASSPSKPERGHGSYEQYF	TGTGCCAGCTCACCGAGCAAACCGGAACGGGGACATGGGTCTTACGAGCAGTACTTC
TRBJ1-1	TRBV27	-	-	CATWMGGNTEAFF	TGTGCCACCTGGATGGGGGGCAACACTGAAGCTTTCTTT
TRBJ2-1	TRBV28	-	TRBD2	CASSLTGGYNEQFF	TGTGCCAGCAGTTTGACGGGGGGATACAATGAGCAGTTCTTC
TRBJ2-7	TRBV10-1	-	-	CASSLQDVPYEQYF	TGCGCCAGCAGTCTTCAGGACGTACCCTACGAGCAGTACTTC
TRBJ2-7	TRBV15	-	-	CATSTGTEGSYEQYF	TGTGCCACCAGCACCGGGACGGAAGGATCCTACGAGCAGTACTTC
TRBJ2-7	TRBV2	-	-	CASSESEVASYEQYF	TGTGCCAGCAGTGAATCGGAGGTGGCCTCCTACGAGCAGTACTTC
TRBJ2-1	TRBV28	-	TRBD2	CASSFRGDDEQFF	TGTGCCAGCAGTTTTCGGGGGGACGATGAGCAGTTCTTC
TRBJ1-2	TRBV6-5	-	-	CASTQMGGGYTF	TGTGCCAGCACCCAAATGGGGGGAGGCTACACCTTC
TRBJ2-1	TRBV6-6	-	-	CASSYSSEGLGEQFF	TGTGCCAGCAGTTACTCCAGCGAGGGTCTCGGTGAGCAGTTCTTC
TRBJ2-7	TRBV7-9	few	-	CASSLLDEQYF	TGTGCCAGCAGCTTATTAGACGAGCAGTACTTC
TRBJ1-2	TRBV2	-	-	CASSEYRADYGYTF	TGTGCCAGCAGTGAATATCGGGCCGACTATGGCTACACCTTC
TRBJ2-1	TRBV27	once	-	CASSPSGNEQFF	TGTGCCAGCAGTCCGTCCGGCAATGAGCAGTTCTTC
TRBJ2-5	TRBV20-1	-	-	CSARYQETQYF	TGCAGTGCCCGTTACCAAGAGACCCAGTACTTC
TRBJ1-1	TRBV5-4	-	-	CASPALGVVGTEAFF	TGTGCCAGCCCCGCCCTAGGGGTGGTAGGCACTGAAGCTTTCTTT
TRBJ2-3	TRBV6-5	-	-	CASSHDGTFTDTQYF	TGTGCCAGCAGCCACGACGGGACTTTCACAGATACGCAGTATTTT
TRBJ2-1	TRBV11-2	once	-	CASSPILGGGNEQFF	TGTGCCAGCAGCCCCATTCTGGGGGGTGGCAATGAGCAGTTCTTC
TRBJ2-1	TRBV7-9	-	TRBD1	CASRSGVSGQGVDNEQFF	TGTGCCAGCCGGTCCGGAGTTTCCGGACAGGGGGTGGACAATGAGCAGTTCTTC
TRBJ2-3	TRBV28	-	-	CASSLGRDGLTDTQYF	TGTGCCAGCAGTTTAGGAAGGGACGGTCTCACAGATACGCAGTATTTT